These 8 T cell receptor beta chains came from one sample sequenced in a study of shared clonotypes between healthy human individuals. Here immunoSEQ multiplex PCR was the method, and the copy in TCRdb shows in-frame clones only, minus some. The profile shows over a million clones, about 84% of them singletons. The source material was memory CD4+ T cells from PBMCs. Subset meaning: CD45RA-negative fraction. Receptor source: a man aged 18 to 29 in good health. Some clones in this sample may be carry-over from other donors' samples.

The rearrangement joins TRBV9 to TRBJ1-2; D is unresolved. This CDR3 spans 14 amino acids. Germline CDR1 is SGDLS and CDR2 is YYNGEE. With 4 bases removed from V and 2 bases from J, the gap between germline ends came to 12 bases. DNA for the CDR3: TGTGCCAGCAGCAAGTCTACCTTAAACTATGGCTACACCTTC. Translated: CASSKSTLNYGYTF.

This clone was found a few times. V and J are TRBV30 and TRBJ2-3; D uncertain. Germline-derived CDR1 and CDR2 are GTSNPN and SVGIG (reference sequence). This CDR3 comprises 13 residues. V gave up 8 bases and J gave up 2 bases, with 14 bases separating them. CDR3 loop: CAGETHPTDTQYF. CDR3 DNA sequence: TGTGCCGGTGAAACACATCCCACAGATACGCAGTATTTT.

This clone came up once. The chain joins TRBV9 to TRBJ2-1, with 8 bases identical to TRBD2. The trim removed 1 base at V and 6 bases at J, leaving 9 bases unmatched. Germline V gene data show CDR1 as SGDLS and CDR2 as YYNGEE. CDR3 length equals 16 residues. DNA of the CDR3: TGTGCCAGCAGCGTATTAAGTAGCGGGACGAGCAATGAGCAGTTCTTC. Amino acids: CASSVLSSGTSNEQFF.

This clone has more than one count but fewer than ten. The rearrangement uses TRBV11-2 and TRBJ2-7; 7 bases fit TRBD2. V shed 5 bases, J shed 0 bases, and the junction held 16 bases outside the gene matches. The V gene's germline CDR1 is SGHAT and CDR2 FQNNGV. CDR3 length: 18 residues. CDR3 sequence reads: CASSPIMRGRGVSYEQYF. The CDR3, as DNA: TGTGCCAGCAGCCCCATAATGCGCGGGAGAGGGGTCTCCTACGAGCAGTACTTC.

This clone was seen only once. J is TRBJ2-1 and V is TRBV6-5; 8 bases are a match to TRBD1. V lost 0 bases, J lost 6 bases, and 4 bases stayed unmatched. This CDR3 comprises 15 residues. From germline, CDR1 is MNHEY and CDR2 SVGAGI. The CDR3 here is CASSYSSTGVNEQFF. The CDR3 DNA reads TGTGCCAGCAGTTACTCGTCGACAGGGGTCAATGAGCAGTTCTTC.

The gene calls are TRBV14 and TRBJ2-6; 8 bases are shared with TRBD1. The germline V gene has CDR1 SGHDN and CDR2 FVKESK. The V and J ends lost 3 bases and 3 bases, in that order; junction bases with no gene match: 4. The CDR3 totals 16 residues. The CDR3 DNA follows: TGTGCCAGCAGCCATCAGGACAGGGATGGGGCCAACGTCCTGACTTTC. Amino acid sequence: CASSHQDRDGANVLTF.

This clone was observed a few times. This rearrangement joins TRBV5-1 to TRBJ1-2; D uncertain. The CDR3 loop spans 12 amino acids. Germline CDR1 and CDR2: SGHRS and YFSETQ. V was pared by 3 bases and J by 8 bases, with 11 bases between. Here the CDR3 DNA reads TGCGCCAGCAGCTCCGACCTCTGGGGCTACACCTTC. This sequence encodes CASSSDLWGYTF.

The chain carries TRBV12-5 and TRBJ2-5; D could derive from TRBD1 or TRBD2 (5 bases each). CDR3 length: 17 amino acids. The V gene's germline CDR1 is LGHNT and CDR2 FRNRAP. V shed 5 bases and J shed 5 bases, with 24 bases lying between them. The CDR3 nucleotides are TGTGCTAGTGGTCCCCAGTGGGACCCCCTATCCGGGGAGACCCAGTACTTC. Residues: CASGPQWDPLSGETQYF.